These 30 T cell receptor beta chains were all obtained from the same sample, sequenced in a study of T-cell reconstitution after alpha-beta-depleted transplantation in children. Preparation of the TCRbeta library was carried out with unique molecular identifiers. TCRdb passed the PCR reads through MiXCR, listing each CDR3 protein once. The sample includes just under 350,000 distinct CDR3 sequences, roughly 16% seen only once; the top ten take roughly 41%. The sample was PBMCs, mostly from graft donor cells, taken 360 days after TCRalphabeta/CD19-depleted stem cell transplant. The receptors come from a male patient aged 2-15 years who had a stem cell transplant for acute lymphoblastic leukemia, so the T cells may come from the graft donor.

The V gene is TRBV11-3, the J gene TRBJ2-5; 7 bases fit TRBD1. Looked up from germline, CDR1 is SGHNT and CDR2 is YENEEA. This CDR3 has 15 residues. With V trimmed by 4 bases and J by 5 bases, 10 bases remained unmatched. CDR3 sequence (DNA): TGTGCCAGCAGCTCGTCAAGGGGGCCTGTTGAGACCCAGTACTTC. Its protein is CASSSSRGPVETQYF.

The J gene is TRBJ2-1, the V gene TRBV4-2; 8 nucleotides line up with TRBD1. The CDR3 contains 17 residues. Trimming at V came to 0 bases and at J to 9 bases, leaving 13 bases not matched to a gene. In germline, CDR1 is LGHNA, CDR2 YNFKEQ. Written as DNA, the CDR3 is TGTGCCAGCAGCCAAGATAGAGCAGGCAGGGGGCATGGTGAGCAGTTCTTC. Its translation is CASSQDRAGRGHGEQFF.

The chain combines TRBV3-1 with TRBJ2-6, with unresolved D. The CDR3 length is 15 residues. Between the trimmed V and J ends, which lost 1 base and 2 bases, there was a span of 6 bases. In germline, CDR1 is LGHDT, CDR2 YNNKEL (reference sequence). This chain's CDR3 is CASSQGGTGANVLTF. CDR3 in DNA: TGTGCCAGCAGCCAAGGAGGAACTGGGGCCAACGTCCTGACTTTC.

This clonotype was found a few times. The chain has TRBV4-2 and TRBJ2-3; TRBD1 matches 8 bases. V lost 1 base to trimming and J lost 3 bases; unmatched junction nucleotides: 3. CDR3 length: 15 amino acids. In germline, CDR1 is LGHNA, CDR2 YNFKEQ. The CDR3 spells CASSQGWTGTDTQYF. The CDR3 region has the DNA TGTGCCAGCAGCCAAGGGTGGACAGGGACAGATACGCAGTATTTT.

The rearrangement uses TRBV20-1 and TRBJ1-6; D might be TRBD1 (6 bases). Trimming stripped 1 base from V and 6 bases from J, with 16 bases between. Germline loops: CDR1 DFQATT, CDR2 SNEGSKA (reference sequence). The CDR3 has 16 amino acids. The CDR3 DNA reads as TGCAGTGCTAGAGGCCTCGGGCAGGGGTTTAATTCACCCCTCCACTTT. It codes for CSARGLGQGFNSPLHF.

This clonotype came up a few times. The rearrangement joins TRBV29-1 to TRBJ2-7, with D uncertain. V gave up 7 bases and J gave up 3 bases, with 10 bases separating them. The CDR3 spans 11 residues. Germline CDR1 is SQVTM and CDR2 is ANQGSEA. The CDR3 region has the DNA TGCAGCGAAGGGTGGGACTACGAGCAGTACTTC. It specifies CSEGWDYEQYF.

This clonotype was picked up many times. The chain joins TRBV7-9 to TRBJ2-2, with D possibly being TRBD1 (5 bases). Deletions cut 5 bases from V and 4 bases from J, with 17 bases between. Germline CDR1 and CDR2: SEHNR and FQNEAQ (reference sequence). The CDR3 runs to 16 residues. CDR3 sequence reads: CASSATARQFTGELFF. DNA of the CDR3: TGTGCCAGCAGCGCTACCGCCAGACAGTTCACCGGGGAGCTGTTTTTT. Looking up the rest from reference TRBV7-9 and TRBJ2-2 gives the full variable domain: DTGVSQNPRHKITKRGQNVTFRCDPISEHNRLYWYRQTLGQGPEFLTYFQNEAQLEKSRLLSDRFSAERPKGSFSTLEIQRTEQGDSAMYLCASSATARQFTGELFFGEGSRLTVL.

V usage is TRBV5-6 and J usage is TRBJ2-2; D may be TRBD2 (6 bases). The CDR3 totals 15 residues. Trimming took 3 bases from V and 4 from J, leaving 13 bases between them. CDR1 SGHDT and CDR2 YYEEEE come from the germline V gene. The CDR3 region is CASSSPGLFTGELFF. The CDR3 DNA follows: TGTGCCAGCAGCTCCCCGGGACTCTTCACCGGGGAGCTGTTTTTT. Looking up the rest from reference TRBV5-6 and TRBJ2-2 gives the full variable domain: DAGVTQSPTHLIKTRGQQVTLRCSPKSGHDTVSWYQQALGQGPQFIFQYYEEEERQRGNFPDRFSGHQFPNYSSELNVNALLLGDSALYLCASSSPGLFTGELFFGEGSRLTVL.

This clonotype has ten or more counts. The V and J genes are TRBV12-3 or TRBV12-4 and TRBJ2-5, with 9 bases identical to TRBD1. V shed 5 bases and J 12 bases; nucleotides not matched to a gene: 7. The CDR3 contains 12 residues. The CDR3 reads CASSPNRGPKYF. The CDR3 bases are TGTGCCAGCAGTCCTAACAGGGGGCCCAAGTACTTC.

This clonotype was detected ten times or more. V and J are TRBV2 and TRBJ2-2, with 14 bases fitting TRBD2. Germline V gives CDR1 SNHLY, CDR2 FYNNEI. The CDR3 length is 15 residues. V shed 5 bases and J 11 bases; nucleotides not matched to a gene: 7. Written as DNA, the CDR3 is TGTGCCAGCAGTTGGTGGACTAGCGGGAGGAATGAGCTGTTTTTT. This encodes CASSWWTSGRNELFF.

The table lists this clonotype with a few counts. The CDR3 DNA reads as TGCAGTGCCGGGAGCGGACCCCGCTACAATGAGCAGTTCTTC. Encoded protein: CSAGSGPRYNEQFF. The chain couples TRBV20-1 to TRBJ2-1, with D possibly TRBD2 on 6 matching bases. Germline CDR1 reads DFQATT; CDR2 reads SNEGSKA (reference sequence). The CDR3 is 14 amino acids. V was cut by 6 bases and J by 3 bases, with 15 bases left in between.

This clonotype has only a few counts. The V and J genes are TRBV28 and TRBJ1-1, with D possibly matching TRBD1 (6 bases). V dropped 2 bases and J dropped 1 base, with 14 bases sitting between them. The CDR3 sequence is 16 residues long. From germline, CDR1 is MDHEN and CDR2 SYDVKM. The CDR3 protein is CASSLGGARGNTEAFF. The CDR3 region has the DNA TGTGCCAGCAGTTTAGGGGGGGCGAGGGGGAACACTGAAGCTTTCTTT.

This clonotype was observed a handful of times. This chain uses TRBV9 with TRBJ2-2, with 9 bases aligning to TRBD1. This CDR3 spans 18 amino acids. Per germline, CDR1 SGDLS and CDR2 YYNGEE. Trimming took 1 base from V and 2 from J; bases not matched to a gene: 9. CDR3 sequence reads: CASSVSSLGQGNTGELFF. CDR3 sequence (DNA): TGTGCCAGCAGCGTATCTTCTTTGGGACAGGGCAACACCGGGGAGCTGTTTTTT.

This clonotype was found many times. This chain links TRBV7-2 with TRBJ1-6; the D gene is possibly TRBD1 (5 bases). Per the germline V gene, CDR1 is SGHTA and CDR2 is FQGNSA. V lost 0 bases, J lost 2 bases, and 11 bases lay in between. CDR3 size: 17 residues. The CDR3 here is CASSLAGRRAYNSPLHF. Here the CDR3 DNA reads TGTGCCAGCAGCTTAGCGGGACGAAGGGCCTATAATTCACCCCTCCACTTT.

The J gene is TRBJ1-2, the V gene TRBV5-6; no clear D. The CDR3 has 14 residues. Trimming removed 1 base at V and 4 bases at J, with 11 bases between. Looked up from germline, CDR1 is SGHDT and CDR2 is YYEEEE. This CDR3 reads CASSLYPLPYGYTF. Here the CDR3 DNA reads TGTGCCAGCAGCTTGTATCCTCTGCCCTATGGCTACACCTTC. The variable domain in full, with the rest retrieved from reference TRBV5-6 and TRBJ1-2, is DAGVTQSPTHLIKTRGQQVTLRCSPKSGHDTVSWYQQALGQGPQFIFQYYEEEERQRGNFPDRFSGHQFPNYSSELNVNALLLGDSALYLCASSLYPLPYGYTFGSGTRLTVV.

V and J are TRBV12-5 and TRBJ2-1; a weak D match, TRBD2 (6 bases). The CDR3 extends over 15 amino acids. CDR1 is LGHNT and CDR2 is FRNRAP in the germline V gene. The V and J ends lost 1 base and 2 bases respectively, with 9 bases between them. This CDR3 reads CASGLEGGAYNEQFF. As DNA, the CDR3 is TGTGCTAGTGGTTTGGAAGGCGGGGCCTACAATGAGCAGTTCTTC.

This clonotype has just a few counts. This chain connects TRBV12-3 or TRBV12-4 to TRBJ2-1, with TRBD2 as a possible D gene (5 bases). The CDR3 loop spans 13 amino acids. V gave up 2 bases and J gave up 8 bases, with 10 bases separating them. The CDR3 nucleotides read TGTGCCAGCAGTTTACGAGGGTCCGATGAGCAGTTCTTC. Translating it yields CASSLRGSDEQFF.

This clonotype has more than one count but fewer than ten. The genes are TRBV10-3 and TRBJ2-2; D unclear. Germline V gene sequence: CDR1 ENHRY, CDR2 SYGVKD. Trimming cost V 7 bases and J 6 bases, with 15 bases left between them. The CDR3 is 14 amino acids. The CDR3 region is CAITETPESGELFF. For the CDR3, the DNA is TGTGCCATCACCGAGACTCCCGAGTCCGGGGAGCTGTTTTTT.

This clonotype was counted between two and nine times. V gene TRBV30 combines with J gene TRBJ2-2; D possibly corresponds to TRBD1 (5 bases). Germline V gene data show CDR1 as GTSNPN and CDR2 as SVGIG (reference sequence). The CDR3 runs to 13 residues. The V gene lost 3 bases and the J gene lost 6 bases, with 11 bases spanning the gap. CDR3 nucleotide sequence: TGTGCCTGGAGAGGGGTAACCTCCGGGGAGCTGTTTTTT. Translated: CAWRGVTSGELFF.

This clonotype was seen more than once but under ten times. The gene calls are TRBV7-9 and TRBJ2-7, with 8 bases lining up with TRBD2. V lost 6 bases, J lost 6 bases, and 10 bases stayed unmatched. The CDR3 covers 14 residues. Looked up from germline, CDR1 is SEHNR and CDR2 is FQNEAQ (reference sequence). CDR3 protein: CASRGRSGSGEQYF. CDR3 DNA: TGTGCCAGCAGGGGTAGGAGCGGGAGTGGCGAGCAGTACTTC. Together with reference TRBV7-9 and TRBJ2-7, the CDR3 gives the full variable domain: DTGVSQNPRHKITKRGQNVTFRCDPISEHNRLYWYRQTLGQGPEFLTYFQNEAQLEKSRLLSDRFSAERPKGSFSTLEIQRTEQGDSAMYLCASRGRSGSGEQYFGPGTRLTVT.

This clonotype turned up a few times. This rearrangement joins TRBV10-1 to TRBJ2-7; D gene uncertain. This CDR3 spans 15 amino acids. Trimming took off 1 base at V and 5 bases at J, with 15 bases between the two ends. Germline V lookup: CDR1 WNHNN, CDR2 SYGVQD (reference sequence). The CDR3 reads CASSEWAIPPDEQYF. The CDR3 region has the DNA TGCGCCAGCAGTGAGTGGGCTATCCCGCCGGACGAGCAGTACTTC.

The gene calls are TRBV12-3 or TRBV12-4 and TRBJ2-1, with D possibly matching TRBD2 (6 bases). The CDR3 has 15 residues. The V end was cut by 2 bases, the J end by 4 bases, with 12 bases between. CDR3 region: CASSLRGRQYNEQFF. The CDR3, as DNA: TGTGCCAGCAGTTTACGGGGGAGGCAATACAATGAGCAGTTCTTC.

The CDR3 DNA sequence: TGTGCCATCAGCCTACAGGGAGGCGAGCAGTACTTC. Translating it yields CAISLQGGEQYF. This rearrangement joins TRBV10-3 to TRBJ2-7; D possibly matches TRBD1 or TRBD2 (6 bases each). Trimming pared 6 bases from V and 6 bases from J, leaving 12 bases between. CDR1 and CDR2 (germline): ENHRY, SYGVKD. The CDR3 is 12 amino acids.

This clonotype was detected only a few times. This chain joins TRBV6-1 and TRBJ2-7; 10 bases are a match to TRBD2. Germline loops: CDR1 MNHNS, CDR2 SASEGT. With 5 bases clipped from V and 1 base from J, the junction kept 11 bases outside the gene matches. CDR3 length equals 17 residues. The CDR3 is CASSPTGAGGPSYEQYF. The CDR3 DNA reads TGTGCCAGCAGTCCGACGGGAGCGGGAGGGCCTTCCTACGAGCAGTACTTC.

The table lists this clonotype with a few counts. The J gene is TRBJ2-3, the V gene TRBV11-2, with D perhaps given as TRBD1 or TRBD2 (6 bases each). Germline V lookup: CDR1 SGHAT, CDR2 FQNNGV. The CDR3 spans 16 residues. Between the trimmed V and J ends, which lost 5 bases and 2 bases, there was a span of 17 bases. CDR3 protein: CASSRGPRPHTDTQYF. The DNA of the CDR3 is TGTGCCAGCAGCCGGGGGCCCCGGCCACACACAGATACGCAGTATTTT.

This clonotype has only a few counts. J is TRBJ2-5 and V is TRBV7-3, with 7 bases identical to TRBD1. Unmatched junction bases numbered 8, after V lost 4 bases and J lost 3 bases. Germline V gene sequence: CDR1 SGHTA, CDR2 FQGTGA. This CDR3 contains 15 residues. Written as DNA, the CDR3 is TGTGCCAGCAGCTGTATACGGGACAGAAAAGAGACCCAGTACTTC. Its protein is CASSCIRDRKETQYF.

The V and J genes are TRBV20-1 and TRBJ2-3; no reliable D call. Germline V gives CDR1 DFQATT, CDR2 SNEGSKA (reference sequence). Trimming took 5 bases from V and 0 from J, leaving 9 bases between them. The CDR3 sequence is 13 residues long. The CDR3 DNA follows: TGCAGTGCTTTGGCGTTTAGCACAGATACGCAGTATTTT. As protein: CSALAFSTDTQYF.

This chain connects TRBV4-2 to TRBJ1-5; D unclear. The germline V gene has CDR1 LGHNA and CDR2 YNFKEQ. V was clipped by 0 bases and J by 6 bases, with 9 bases between them. The CDR3 extends over 14 amino acids. The CDR3 region has the DNA TGTGCCAGCAGCCAAGATCGACATGTTCAGCCCCAGCATTTT. It encodes CASSQDRHVQPQHF.

At least ten counts were recorded for this clonotype. V usage is TRBV6-1 and J usage is TRBJ2-7, with a weak D call TRBD2 (6 bases). Per germline, CDR1 MNHNS and CDR2 SASEGT. This CDR3 has 15 amino acids. V was cut by 2 bases and J by 1 base, with 12 bases left in between. Here the CDR3 reads CASSEYSLASYEQYF. The CDR3 DNA reads as TGTGCCAGCAGTGAATACAGCCTAGCGTCCTACGAGCAGTACTTC.

V gene TRBV4-3 combines with J gene TRBJ2-7; perhaps TRBD2 as D (6 bases). Deletions cut 0 bases from V and 7 bases from J, with 13 bases between. The CDR3 has 14 residues. Germline assignment: CDR1 LGHNA and CDR2 YSLEER. The CDR3 protein is CASSQDWRDDEQYF. The CDR3 coding sequence is TGCGCCAGCAGCCAAGATTGGAGGGATGATGAGCAGTACTTC.